The 5 T cell receptor beta chains below were found in one sample sequenced in a study of response to subunit inactivated influenza vaccine. TCRdb reprocessed the RT-PCR reads with MiXCR, giving one entry per CDR3 protein. This table has around 710,000 distinct CDR3 sequences, about 15% appearing once. The material sequenced was PBMCs from blood, taken 14 to 15 days before vaccination. These receptors all stem from a man aged 50 to 59 who received an inactivated influenza vaccine.

CDR3 residues: CASSLRRGNTEAFF. CDR3 bases: TGTGCCAGCAGTCTCCGCCGGGGGAACACTGAAGCTTTCTTT. This chain connects TRBV12-3 or TRBV12-4 to TRBJ1-1; D is ambiguous. The length of the CDR3 is 14 residues. Between the trimmed V and J ends, which lost 5 bases and 1 base, there was a span of 11 bases.

This clonotype was observed at least ten times. The chain is built from TRBV12-3 or TRBV12-4 and TRBJ1-1; maybe TRBD1 (5 bases). The CDR3 runs to 14 residues. V was cut by 3 bases and J by 4 bases, with 12 bases left in between. CDR3 in amino acids: CASSFTQGGTEAFF. For the CDR3, the DNA is TGTGCCAGCAGTTTTACCCAGGGAGGCACTGAAGCTTTCTTT.

This clonotype was picked up a small number of times. The chain joins TRBV3-1 to TRBJ2-1; possibly TRBD2 for D (6 bases). CDR1 is LGHDT, CDR2 YNNKEL, per germline (reference sequence). Trimming shortened V by 5 bases and J by 0 bases, and 14 bases separated the two germline ends. The CDR3 spans 16 residues. The CDR3 bases are TGTGCCAGCAGCGCCTTGCGGGGCCTCTCCTACAATGAGCAGTTCTTC. The encoded protein is CASSALRGLSYNEQFF.

This clonotype was recorded at least ten times. The rearrangement joins TRBV12-3 or TRBV12-4 to TRBJ2-2; no clear D. V lost 6 bases, J lost 8 bases, and 7 bases lay in between. This CDR3 contains 11 residues. The CDR3 region is CASSPLGELFF. CDR3 in DNA: TGTGCCAGCAGCCCCTTAGGGGAGCTGTTTTTT.

This sequence joins TRBV28 and TRBJ2-7; D gene ambiguous. The end of the DNA fits TRBJ2-1 better, so the J call may be wrong. The CDR3 spans 14 residues. CDR1 is MDHEN, CDR2 SYDVKM, per germline. CDR3 sequence (DNA): TGTGCCAGCACCGTGGTGAGGAGCTCCTACGAGCAGTTCTTC. Translated: CASTVVRSSYEQFF.